These 8 T cell receptor beta chains were all obtained from the same sample, sequenced in a study of blood T cell repertoires in COVID-19. Clones were read by immunoSEQ multiplex PCR, and TCRdb kept only the in-frame ones, dropping some. The sample consists of 120,000 to 150,000 clones, roughly 87% of them appearing once. The sample comprised peripheral blood. These TCRs come from a human donor in a cohort sampled during active COVID-19.

The rearrangement joins TRBV4-1 to TRBJ1-5; TRBD1 aligns across 8 bases. J lost 4 bases, V lost 3 bases, and 5 bases had no gene match. The CDR3 length is 15 residues. Germline CDR1 is MGHRA and CDR2 is YSYEKL. The CDR3 loop is CASSHVTGGNQPQHF. The CDR3 bases are TGCGCCAGCAGCCATGTCACAGGGGGTAATCAGCCCCAGCATTTT.

The rearrangement uses TRBV7-6 and TRBJ2-2, with 8 nucleotides matching TRBD2. With 2 bases clipped from V and 2 bases from J, the junction kept 10 bases outside the gene matches. The CDR3 sequence is 18 residues long. Germline V gene data show CDR1 as SGHVS and CDR2 as FNYEAQ. For the CDR3, the DNA is TGTGCCAGCAGCTTAACGCCGGGGGGGCCCCTTAACACCGGGGAGCTGTTTTTT. It is translated as CASSLTPGGPLNTGELFF.

This rearrangement joins TRBV11-2 to TRBJ1-1; D remains ambiguous. The CDR3 consists of 13 residues. CDR1 is SGHAT and CDR2 is FQNNGV in the germline V gene. V shed 4 bases and J shed 4 bases, with 10 bases lying between them. CDR3 region: CASSSGLLTEAFF. The CDR3 coding sequence is TGTGCCAGCAGCTCAGGACTGCTCACTGAAGCTTTCTTT.

The J gene is TRBJ1-1, the V gene TRBV11-1; D may be TRBD1 (5 bases). The V end lost 2 bases, the J end lost 0 bases, and 7 bases lay between the germline ends. The CDR3 is made up of 14 amino acids. Germline V CDR1 and CDR2: SGHAT, FQDESV (reference sequence). For the CDR3, the DNA is TGTGCCAGCAGCTTACAGGGAATGAACACTGAAGCTTTCTTT. Translation: CASSLQGMNTEAFF.

This clone showed up just once. J is TRBJ1-6 and V is TRBV5-1; weak D call: TRBD1 (6 bases). Looked up from germline, CDR1 is SGHRS and CDR2 is YFSETQ. CDR3 length: 13 residues. Trimming stripped 0 bases from V and 10 bases from J, with 8 bases between. DNA for the CDR3: TGCGCCAGCAGCTTGGAGGGGGACTCACCCCTCCACTTT. Translation: CASSLEGDSPLHF.

This rearrangement joins TRBV9 to TRBJ1-1; D not resolved. V was pared by 2 bases and J by 3 bases, with 8 bases between. This CDR3 contains 13 residues. The germline gives CDR1 SGDLS, CDR2 YYNGEE. In DNA form, the CDR3 reads TGTGCCAGCAGCGTGACGAGGGACACTGAAGCTTTCTTT. Encoded protein: CASSVTRDTEAFF.

The V gene is TRBV5-1, the J gene TRBJ1-1; D might be TRBD1 (6 bases). The CDR3 has 14 amino acids. Trimming stripped 5 bases from V and 1 base from J, with 12 bases between. Germline CDR1 is SGHRS and CDR2 is YFSETQ. The CDR3 nucleotides are TGCGCCAGCAGGGGGGACATCGGGAACACTGAAGCTTTCTTT. Translated, it gives CASRGDIGNTEAFF.

The chain couples TRBV9 to TRBJ2-3, with D possibly matching TRBD2 (6 bases). CDR1 and CDR2 (germline): SGDLS, YYNGEE. This CDR3 region has 15 residues. V lost 3 bases and J lost 2, with 13 bases in between. The CDR3: CASSAAGGITDTQYF. The CDR3 nucleotides read TGTGCCAGCAGCGCAGCGGGCGGGATCACAGATACGCAGTATTTT. Supplemented by reference TRBV9 and TRBJ2-3, the full variable domain reads DSGVTQTPKHLITATGQRVTLRCSPRSGDLSVYWYQQSLDQGLQFLIQYYNGEERAKGNILERFSAQQFPDLHSELNLSSLELGDSALYFCASSAAGGITDTQYFGPGTRLTVL.